The 20 T cell receptor beta chains below come from one sample, sequenced in a study of beta chain features in type 1 diabetes. Every isolated RNA sample was fully reverse transcribed, so sequencing captured expressed TCRB transcripts. The method was immunoSEQ multiplex PCR; TCRdb's version includes in-frame clones alone and lacks a portion of them. This repertoire shows roughly 250,000 clones, 9% to 10% found once; its top ten account for 0.03% to 0.035%. Sequenced: naive CD4+ T cells from blood. All receptors derive from a woman between 18 and 30 years old in good health.

Only a few counts were recorded for this clone. This rearrangement joins TRBV7-8 to TRBJ2-1; TRBD2 aligns across 9 bases. With 5 bases clipped from V and 6 bases from J, the junction kept 8 bases outside the gene matches. CDR3 length: 15 residues. Germline V gene lookup returns CDR1 SGHVS and CDR2 FQNEAQ. Written as DNA, the CDR3 is TGTGCCAGCAGCCCAAGGCTAGCGGGAATCAATGAGCAGTTCTTC. Translation gives CASSPRLAGINEQFF.

The sample holds many counts of this clone. The V and J genes are TRBV7-2 and TRBJ2-1; D might be TRBD1 (6 bases). V gave up 0 bases and J gave up 3 bases, with 9 bases separating them. The CDR3 is 15 residues long. CDR1 SGHTA and CDR2 FQGNSA come from the germline V gene. CDR3 loop: CASSLAYRDYNEQFF. The CDR3 DNA reads as TGTGCCAGCAGCTTAGCGTACAGGGACTACAATGAGCAGTTCTTC.

This clone was detected only a few times. The J gene is TRBJ1-5, the V gene TRBV6-6, with D unclear. Germline CDR1 is MNHNY and CDR2 is SVGAGI (reference sequence). Trimming removed 6 bases from V and 6 bases from J, with 12 bases in between. The CDR3 consists of 13 residues. CDR3 region: CASSSSGGQPQHF. In DNA, the CDR3 is TGTGCCAGCAGCTCGTCGGGAGGTCAGCCCCAGCATTTT.

The rearrangement links TRBV2 to TRBJ1-5; D possibly corresponds to TRBD1 (5 bases). The germline V gene has CDR1 SNHLY and CDR2 FYNNEI. The CDR3 loop spans 15 amino acids. V was shortened by 6 bases and J by 7 bases, with 19 bases between the two germline ends. The CDR3 DNA is TGTGCCAGCAGGAGGAACGGGGGGGGAGGGCAGCCCCAGCATTTT. It is translated as CASRRNGGGGQPQHF.

This clone has just a few counts. The rearrangement uses TRBV14 and TRBJ2-5; TRBD2 might be the D (5 bases). The V end lost 2 bases, the J end lost 2 bases, and 15 bases lay between the germline ends. The CDR3 is 16 amino acids. CDR1 and CDR2 from the germline V gene are SGHDN and FVKESK. The CDR3 coding sequence is TGTGCCAGCAGCCAAATCCAATGGCCGGGACAAGAGACCCAGTACTTC. It specifies CASSQIQWPGQETQYF.

This clone was counted between two and nine times. The chain carries TRBV7-9 and TRBJ1-1; TRBD1 might be the D (6 bases). Germline loops: CDR1 SEHNR, CDR2 FQNEAQ (reference sequence). The CDR3 runs 14 residues. The ends were cut back, 5 bases at V and 4 bases at J, with 14 bases in the middle. Written as DNA, the CDR3 is TGTGCCAGCAGCATATCAACAGGGAGCACTGAAGCTTTCTTT. This translates into CASSISTGSTEAFF.

The V call is TRBV7-6, the J call TRBJ1-1; TRBD1 is a possible D gene (6 bases). The CDR3 runs to 12 residues. The V and J ends lost 5 bases and 5 bases respectively, with 9 bases between them. Germline CDR1 and CDR2: SGHVS and FNYEAQ. CDR3 sequence (DNA): TGTGCCAGCAGCCAGGGGAGAACTGAAGCTTTCTTT. Its translation is CASSQGRTEAFF.

This clone has a handful of counts. The genes are TRBV29-1 and TRBJ1-1; TRBD1 is a possible D gene (5 bases). The germline V gene has CDR1 SQVTM and CDR2 ANQGSEA. This CDR3 comprises 14 residues. The V gene lost 4 bases and the J gene lost 3 bases, with 15 bases spanning the gap. The CDR3, as DNA: TGCAGCGTTGGAAGGGTGCAGGGCCACACTGAAGCTTTCTTT. This gives the protein CSVGRVQGHTEAFF.

This clone came up a few times. The chain joins TRBV30 to TRBJ1-2; 7 positions agree with TRBD1. The CDR3 is made up of 13 amino acids. The trim removed 4 bases at V and 8 bases at J, leaving 10 bases unmatched. Germline values: CDR1 GTSNPN, CDR2 SVGIG (reference sequence). The CDR3 reads CAWTKGQLTGYTF. The CDR3 nucleotides read TGTGCCTGGACAAAGGGACAGCTCACGGGCTACACCTTC.

This chain connects TRBV7-9 to TRBJ2-7; the match to TRBD2 covers 13 bases. CDR3 size: 17 residues. Trimming at V came to 1 base and at J to 2 bases, leaving 5 bases not matched to a gene. Germline CDR1 SEHNR, CDR2 FQNEAQ (reference sequence). CDR3 in amino acids: CASSLGGLAGQAYEQYF. Written as DNA, the CDR3 is TGTGCCAGCAGCTTAGGGGGACTAGCGGGACAGGCCTACGAGCAGTACTTC.

In this sample, this clone turned up a few times. This chain connects TRBV6-6 to TRBJ2-7; D gene ambiguous. The V end lost 4 bases, the J end lost 4 bases, and 14 bases lay between the germline ends. This CDR3 has 14 amino acids. The V gene's germline CDR1 is MNHNY and CDR2 SVGAGI (reference sequence). The CDR3 here is CASSSALITYEQYF. Here the CDR3 DNA reads TGTGCCAGCAGTTCCGCCCTCATCACTTACGAGCAGTACTTC.

The chain has TRBV12-5 and TRBJ2-1; D unclear. This CDR3 region has 15 residues. V was trimmed by 5 bases and J by 0 bases, leaving 11 bases between them. Germline-derived CDR1 and CDR2 are LGHNT and FRNRAP. The CDR3 sequence is CASGPEDSSYNEQFF. The CDR3 nucleotides are TGTGCTAGTGGTCCAGAGGATAGCTCCTACAATGAGCAGTTCTTC.

The chain carries TRBV13 and TRBJ2-1; 9 bases map to TRBD1. Germline V gene sequence: CDR1 PRHDT, CDR2 FYEKMQ (reference sequence). There are 15 residues in the CDR3. V lost 5 bases and J lost 6; bases outside the gene matches: 8. This CDR3 is CASSQGDRVLNEQFF. As DNA, the CDR3 is TGTGCCAGCAGCCAGGGGGACAGGGTCCTCAATGAGCAGTTCTTC.

This clone occurred a few times. The genes are TRBV6-6 and TRBJ1-4; no firm D call. Looked up from germline, CDR1 is MNHNY and CDR2 is SVGAGI (reference sequence). The CDR3 is 15 amino acids. V dropped 8 bases and J dropped 0 bases, with 13 bases sitting between them. CDR3 sequence reads: CASGLMRATNEKLFF. The CDR3 DNA sequence: TGTGCCAGCGGTCTCATGAGAGCAACTAATGAAAAACTGTTTTTT.

This clone was seen more than once but under ten times. This rearrangement joins TRBV6-6 to TRBJ2-1; TRBD2 might be the D (5 bases). Per the germline V gene, CDR1 is MNHNY and CDR2 is SVGAGI (reference sequence). Trimming took 7 bases from V and 5 from J, leaving 15 bases between them. The CDR3 covers 14 residues. The CDR3: CASMRWGVNNEQFF. DNA of the CDR3: TGTGCCAGCATGCGGTGGGGAGTAAACAATGAGCAGTTCTTC.

The chain recombines TRBV6-1 with TRBJ2-7; tentatively, D is TRBD2 (7 bases). This CDR3 has 16 residues. Germline CDR1 is MNHNS and CDR2 is SASEGT. The germline V and J ends were trimmed by 3 bases and 1 base, with 16 bases remaining between them. CDR3 in DNA: TGTGCCAGCAGTGACCGGAGGGGGGGGGATTCCTACGAGCAGTACTTC. It yields the protein CASSDRRGGDSYEQYF.

V gene TRBV5-1 combines with J gene TRBJ1-4, with D perhaps TRBD1 (5 bases). Deletions cut 0 bases from V and 8 bases from J, with 14 bases between. The CDR3 spans 15 residues. Germline CDR1 SGHRS, CDR2 YFSETQ. The DNA for the CDR3 is TGCGCCAGCAGCTTGGGGCAGAGCCAGGGAGAAAAACTGTTTTTT. Protein product: CASSLGQSQGEKLFF. Together with reference TRBV5-1 and TRBJ1-4, the CDR3 gives the full variable domain: KAGVTQTPRYLIKTRGQQVTLSCSPISGHRSVSWYQQTPGQGLQFLFEYFSETQRNKGNFPGRFSGRQFSNSRSEMNVSTLELGDSALYLCASSLGQSQGEKLFFGSGTQLSVL.

This clone was observed a handful of times. The V and J genes are TRBV18 and TRBJ2-1; D might be TRBD1 (6 bases). V gave up 6 bases and J gave up 5 bases, with 14 bases separating them. Germline lookup yields CDR1 KGHSH and CDR2 LQKENI. The CDR3 has 14 residues. The CDR3 DNA sequence: TGTGCCAGCTCTAGTGCCGGGACAAACAATGAGCAGTTCTTC. Translation: CASSSAGTNNEQFF.

This clone was seen only a few times. J is TRBJ1-2 and V is TRBV18; no clear D gene. This CDR3 has 14 amino acids. V was trimmed by 4 bases and J by 4 bases, leaving 13 bases between them. Germline V gene data show CDR1 as KGHSH and CDR2 as LQKENI. The CDR3 sequence: CASSRTGPAYGYTF. The CDR3 DNA follows: TGTGCCAGCTCACGTACGGGTCCTGCCTATGGCTACACCTTC.

CDR3 in amino acids: CASSLRASGTDTQYF. The CDR3 nucleotides are TGTGCCAGCAGTCTTAGGGCTAGCGGCACAGATACGCAGTATTTT. This sequence joins TRBV27 and TRBJ2-3; D perhaps matches TRBD2 (6 bases). Germline V gene lookup returns CDR1 MNHEY and CDR2 SMNVEV (reference sequence). Trimming left V 5 bases short and J 1 base short, with 13 bases between. This CDR3 spans 15 amino acids.